This TCR beta chain is from a study of blood T cells in healthy people across ages. For the second PCR, which ran for about 6 to 11 cycles, a sample-barcoded 5' primer and a J-beta primer mix were used. MiXCR, run by TCRdb on the 5' RACE reads, gives a single entry per CDR3 protein. In the table there are about 1.5 million distinct CDR3 sequences, 42% of which are singletons. Isolated per sample were at least 7 million PBMCs. The V and J ends lost 5 bases and 5 bases, in that order; junction bases with no gene match: 16. The CDR3 extends over 18 amino acids. Germline V gives CDR1 DFQATT, CDR2 SNEGSKA (reference sequence).

Source material: blood. The sequence derives from a woman in her late teens or twenties in good health. The chain carries TRBV20-1 and TRBJ2-3, with 13 bases fitting TRBD2. The CDR3 DNA is TGCAGTGCTCCTGGGGACGAAAGGACTAGCGGGAGAAGAGATACGCAGTATTTT. This translates into CSAPGDERTSGRRDTQYF.